One TCR beta chain is described in this entry. The record originates from a study of blood T cell repertoires in COVID-19. Study-wide background: Sites across the United States, Italy and Spain contributed samples from acute and convalescent COVID-19. T cells, B-cell-depleted T cells, or PBMCs provided the cDNA or gDNA that served as material.

Authors' methods: Estimates of nucleated cell counts were drawn from the amplification of reference gene primers. This table comes from immunoSEQ multiplex PCR, and its TCRdb copy is limited to in-frame clones, with some not included. V and J calls and clone size are those listed in that table; D and trimming were worked out from the DNA. The profile shows some 80,000 clones, approximately 84% of them singletons. The specimen sequenced was peripheral blood. The TCR originated in a human donor in a cohort sampled during active COVID-19.

CDR3 residues: CASSLLQGLYGYTF. DNA for the CDR3: TGTGCCAGCAGCTTGTTGCAGGGATTATATGGCTACACCTTC. V gene TRBV5-6 combines with J gene TRBJ1-2; D is perhaps TRBD1 (5 bases). The CDR3 has 14 residues. The germline V and J ends were trimmed by 1 base and 5 bases, with 12 bases remaining between them. Germline-derived CDR1 and CDR2 are SGHDT and YYEEEE.